The entry that follows covers one TCR beta chain sequence. Its recognized antigen is unknown. This sample stems from a study of T cells expressing NK-cell markers (dated by TCRdb to the early 2020s). A note on the overall study: Three sorted T-cell subsets (CD3+CD56+NKG2C+, CD3+CD56+NKG2C- and CD3+CD56-NKG2C+) from about 8 donors had their TCR beta-chain repertoires profiled. Among the eight sequenced donors, seven were HCMV-seropositive and one was HCMV-seronegative. All eight donors whose samples were sequenced were randomly selected healthy volunteers, three of them men and five women. Sequencing of the libraries produced 2 x 150 bp reads on Illumina HiSeq 2000/2500, MiSeq or NextSeq. General conclusions and limits of the study: It remained unclear whether the expanded NKG2C-expressing T cell clones were specific for HCMV antigens. Those dominant clonotypes were again the most abundant among CD3+CD56-NKG2C+ cells in several donors, at about 25-65%. In several donors, the dominant CD3+CD56+NKG2C+ clonotypes were among the top 10 CD8+ clonotypes and accounted for about 1.0-7.0% of CD8+ T cells.

Data came from an Illumina HiSeq 2000. TCR beta cDNA libraries were made by 5'RACE template switching that added a universal primer site and unique molecular identifiers. Synthesis of cDNA was primed from the TCR beta constant segment and was followed by two consecutive PCR amplification steps. The authors processed their data as follows. MIGEC was used to demultiplex reads and group reads by UMI, and MiTCR was used to assemble and quantify clonotypes. To remove erroneous sequences, TCR cDNA sequences were retained only when supported by two or more reads. The tcR package was used for downstream repertoire analysis, and clonotypes were matched across fractions by CDR3 nucleotide sequence plus V segment. VDJmatch was used to annotate antigen specificity against VDJdb, with one amino acid substitution in CDR3 permitted. TCRdb reprocessed the reads; each CDR3 protein sequence makes one entry, and DNA is unavailable. These V and J calls originate from TCRdb's pipeline instead of the authors' own analysis. This sample's listing comprises 400,000 to 550,000 distinct CDR3 sequences. The ten largest clones add up to more than 7% of the sample.

HCMV serostatus was determined by detecting HCMV-specific IgG in serum with a commercial ELISA kit. Peripheral blood mononuclear cells were isolated from blood by Ficoll density gradient centrifugation. The CDR3 runs 16 residues from the cysteine to the phenylalanine. No DNA is listed. The germline V gene encodes CDR1 SGHAT and CDR2 FQNNGV. Sequencing used blood T cells: a sorted CD56 or NKG2C T cell subset, CD4+ or CD8+ T cells, or bulk PBMC T cells (not recorded which). Rearrangement joined TRBV11-2 to TRBJ1-4; TCRdb names TRBD1, which stays unverified in the absence of DNA. The sequence was obtained from a woman aged 18 to 75 in good health. For the CDR3, the sequence is CASSPRGASTNEKLFF.